This T cell receptor beta chain comes out of a study of patients and donors after allogeneic stem cell transplantation. The ends were cut back, 6 bases at V and 6 bases at J, with 11 bases in the middle. Germline assignment: CDR1 DFQATT and CDR2 SNEGSKA (reference sequence). CDR3 length: 11 amino acids. MiXCR, run by TCRdb on the RT-PCR reads, gives a single entry per CDR3 protein. The table has more than 55,000 distinct CDR3 sequences, 10% to 15% seen once. The sequenced material came from blood, either unsorted or a sorted T cell fraction (not recorded which). This chain connects TRBV20-1 to TRBJ1-1; D is unresolved. The source is a human donor who was either an allogeneic HSCT recipient or a stem cell or donor lymphocyte infusion donor (not recorded which). It is not recorded whose cells these are; they may come from a transplant donor. The CDR3 coding sequence is TGCAGTGCACCCGACATACCTGAAGCTTTCTTT. It specifies CSAPDIPEAFF.